Below, 20 T cell receptor beta chains from the same sample are listed, as sequenced in a study of shared clonotypes between healthy human individuals. Clones were read by immunoSEQ multiplex PCR, and TCRdb kept only the in-frame ones, dropping some. The sample lists about 190,000 clones; 60% to 75% were seen once. Input material: memory CD4+ T cells sorted from blood. The subset here: CD45RA-negative fraction. These receptors all stem from a man aged 30 to 39 in good health.

The chain is built from TRBV5-5 and TRBJ2-6, with 12 bases that match TRBD2. The CDR3 sequence is 17 residues long. Germline V gene sequence: CDR1 SGHKS, CDR2 YYEKEE (reference sequence). With V trimmed by 4 bases and J by 2 bases, 4 bases remained unmatched. The CDR3, as DNA: TGTGCCAGCAGCCCGCTAGCGGGAGGGCCTGGGGCCAACGTCCTGACTTTC. It specifies CASSPLAGGPGANVLTF.

The gene calls are TRBV5-4 and TRBJ2-1; 11 nucleotides agree with TRBD2. CDR3 length: 17 residues. After removal of 4 bases from V and 8 bases from J, the junction contained 14 bases not matched to a gene. The germline V gene has CDR1 SGHNT and CDR2 YYREEE (reference sequence). The chain's CDR3 is CASSRGLAGGSRDEQFF. The CDR3 bases are TGTGCCAGCAGCCGGGGATTAGCGGGAGGGTCTCGGGATGAGCAGTTCTTC.

Details on this clone: This sample includes further DNA sequences coding for the same CDR3. J is TRBJ2-5 and V is TRBV29-1; D gene unclear. Trimming left V 4 bases short and J 5 bases short, with 8 bases between. Germline V lookup: CDR1 SQVTM, CDR2 ANQGSEA. The CDR3 length is 11 residues. CDR3 in DNA: TGCAGCGTTGGTGTCGGGGAGACCCAGTACTTC. It encodes CSVGVGETQYF.

The chain carries TRBV5-6 and TRBJ2-1; TRBD2 matches at 10 bases. Germline V gives CDR1 SGHDT, CDR2 YYEEEE. Trimming at V came to 1 base and at J to 6 bases, leaving 4 bases not matched to a gene. This CDR3 is 15 amino acids long. CDR3 nucleotides: TGTGCCAGCAGCTTGCTAGCGGGAGACCTCAATGAGCAGTTCTTC. Its protein is CASSLLAGDLNEQFF.

V and J are TRBV2 and TRBJ2-3; no clear D. The CDR3 extends over 14 amino acids. Germline V gene data show CDR1 as SNHLY and CDR2 as FYNNEI. Trimming shortened V by 4 bases and J by 0 bases, and 8 bases separated the two germline ends. CDR3 sequence (DNA): TGTGCCAGCAGTGTTACCTCTAGCACAGATACGCAGTATTTT. This sequence encodes CASSVTSSTDTQYF.

There are a few counts of this clone. This sequence joins TRBV28 and TRBJ2-1, with 9 bases lining up with TRBD2. V shed 5 bases, J shed 13 bases, and the junction held 15 bases outside the gene matches. Germline loops: CDR1 MDHEN, CDR2 SYDVKM. This CDR3 comprises 15 residues. The CDR3 reads CASSLGPAGGRKQFF. The CDR3 coding sequence is TGTGCCAGCAGTCTAGGCCCAGCGGGAGGCCGAAAACAGTTCTTC.

The V call is TRBV11-1, the J call TRBJ2-3; no definite D call. This CDR3 has 15 residues. V lost 1 base and J 0 bases, leaving 8 bases between the germline ends. Germline values: CDR1 SGHAT, CDR2 FQDESV (reference sequence). The chain's CDR3 is CASSLGSASTDTQYF. CDR3 DNA: TGTGCCAGCAGCTTAGGGTCGGCTAGCACAGATACGCAGTATTTT.

The table lists this clone with a count of one. The J gene is TRBJ2-5, the V gene TRBV28; D gene unclear. Germline CDR1 and CDR2: MDHEN and SYDVKM. This CDR3 contains 14 residues. The V end lost 5 bases, the J end lost 5 bases, and 15 bases lay between the germline ends. CDR3 nucleotide sequence: TGTGCCAGCAGTCTGCCTGGTAGGGTGGAGACCCAGTACTTC. Its protein is CASSLPGRVETQYF.

The rearrangement links TRBV6-5 to TRBJ2-1; the match to TRBD2 covers 7 bases. The junction had 12 bases not matched to a gene; V was cut back by 6 bases and J by 7 bases. CDR1 and CDR2 (germline): MNHEY, SVGAGI. This CDR3 region has 15 residues. CDR3 coding DNA: TGTGCCAGCAGGTCTACGGGAGGTCCGGGGAATGAGCAGTTCTTC. Amino acid sequence: CASRSTGGPGNEQFF.

The V and J genes are TRBV7-2 and TRBJ2-7; a possible D gene is TRBD1 (5 bases). CDR1 and CDR2 (germline): SGHTA, FQGNSA. V was cut by 4 bases and J by 1 base, with 14 bases left in between. The CDR3 is 15 amino acids. CDR3 amino acids: CASSSSGWFSYEQYF. CDR3 nucleotides: TGTGCCAGCAGCTCCTCAGGGTGGTTTTCCTACGAGCAGTACTTC.

The CDR3 nucleotides are TGTGCCATCAGTGAGGGCAGAAACACTGAAGCTTTCTTT. Translation: CAISEGRNTEAFF. The gene calls are TRBV10-3 and TRBJ1-1; unclear D gene. Trimming took 2 bases from V and 2 from J, leaving 6 bases between them. The CDR3 totals 13 residues. CDR1 is ENHRY and CDR2 is SYGVKD in the germline V gene.

The chain couples TRBV7-2 to TRBJ2-7, with TRBD1 identical over 11 bases. This CDR3 is built from 15 residues. CDR1 and CDR2 from the germline V gene are SGHTA and FQGNSA. The V segment lost 5 bases and the J segment 2 bases; nucleotides outside the gene matches: 5. In nucleotides, the CDR3 is TGTGCCAGCAGCGAGGACAGGGGGCCACCCTACGAGCAGTACTTC. This translates into CASSEDRGPPYEQYF.

The chain joins TRBV28 to TRBJ2-7, with a weak D call TRBD1 (5 bases). Trimming took off 1 base at V and 4 bases at J, with 5 bases between the two ends. The length of the CDR3 is 12 residues. Germline loops: CDR1 MDHEN, CDR2 SYDVKM. Written as DNA, the CDR3 is TGTGCCAGCAGTTTATACAGGTACGAGCAGTACTTC. The encoded protein is CASSLYRYEQYF.

The genes are TRBV19 and TRBJ1-5, with D possibly being TRBD1 (5 bases). Germline loops: CDR1 LNHDA, CDR2 SQIVND (reference sequence). This CDR3 is built from 16 residues. The germline V and J ends were trimmed by 5 bases and 5 bases, with 19 bases remaining between them. Written as DNA, the CDR3 is TGTGCCAGTAGTGCGGGACGGGGTGGTTATTATCAGCCCCAGCATTTT. It codes for CASSAGRGGYYQPQHF. Variable domain in full (rest from reference TRBV19 and TRBJ1-5): DGGITQSPKYLFRKEGQNVTLSCEQNLNHDAMYWYRQDPGQGLRLIYYSQIVNDFQKGDIAEGYSVSREKKESFPLTVTSAQKNPTAFYLCASSAGRGGYYQPQHFGDGTRLSIL.

This chain uses TRBV27 with TRBJ2-5; possible D gene TRBD2, 5 bases. The V and J ends lost 5 bases and 4 bases respectively, with 14 bases between them. Looked up from germline, CDR1 is MNHEY and CDR2 is SMNVEV (reference sequence). The CDR3 runs to 14 residues. The CDR3 region has the DNA TGTGCCAGCAGTCAAGGACTTTACGGAGAGACCCAGTACTTC. The encoded protein is CASSQGLYGETQYF.

The V gene is TRBV6-1, the J gene TRBJ2-3; 11 bases map to TRBD2. The CDR3 consists of 16 residues. V was clipped by 3 bases and J by 2 bases; unmatched bases: 4. Looked up from germline, CDR1 is MNHNS and CDR2 is SASEGT. DNA for the CDR3: TGTGCCAGCAGTGACAAACTAGCGGGAGTCACAGATACGCAGTATTTT. Its translation is CASSDKLAGVTDTQYF.

The chain combines TRBV19 with TRBJ2-3; D ambiguous. Deletions cut 5 bases from V and 2 bases from J, with 11 bases between. This CDR3 comprises 14 residues. Germline lookup yields CDR1 LNHDA and CDR2 SQIVND (reference sequence). The CDR3 DNA is TGTGCCAGTAGTTTGAGGTCTAACACAGATACGCAGTATTTT. This encodes CASSLRSNTDTQYF.

CDR3 residues: CASSPGQGYNEQFF. The CDR3 DNA is TGTGCCAGCTCACCGGGACAGGGCTACAATGAGCAGTTCTTC. The chain recombines TRBV18 with TRBJ2-1; 9 nucleotides match TRBD1. Germline V CDR1 and CDR2: KGHSH, LQKENI. The CDR3 consists of 14 residues. Trimming removed 3 bases from V and 3 bases from J; junction bases left unmatched: 0. Combining the CDR3 with reference TRBV18 and TRBJ2-1 gives the whole variable domain NAGVMQNPRHLVRRRGQEARLRCSPMKGHSHVYWYRQLPEEGLKFMVYLQKENIIDESGMPKERFSAEFPKEGPSILRIQQVVRGDSAAYFCASSPGQGYNEQFFGPGTRLTVL.

The gene calls are TRBV7-2 and TRBJ2-1; 7 nucleotides align to TRBD2. The germline CDR1 and CDR2 sequences are SGHTA and FQGNSA. The CDR3 has 16 amino acids. V lost 5 bases, J lost 6 bases, and 13 bases stayed unmatched. CDR3 region: CASSPGPSGRINEQFF. CDR3 bases: TGTGCCAGCAGCCCTGGGCCTAGCGGACGCATCAATGAGCAGTTCTTC.

This clone showed up just a few times. The rearrangement links TRBV2 to TRBJ2-5, with 9 bases matching TRBD2. CDR1 and CDR2 from the germline V gene are SNHLY and FYNNEI. J was trimmed by 3 bases and V by 6 bases; bases with no gene match: 5. The CDR3 loop spans 14 amino acids. CDR3: CASSVLAGEETQYF. The CDR3, as DNA: TGTGCCAGCAGCGTATTAGCGGGGGAAGAGACCCAGTACTTC.